There are many counts of the clone carrying this TCR beta chain. Its antigen is not identified. Building of the TCR beta libraries involved iRepertoire HTBI primers and Arm-PCR of CDR3 regions. MiXCR, applied by TCRdb to the multiplex PCR reads, yields one record per CDR3 protein. The sample lists roughly 360,000 distinct CDR3 sequences, around 23% occurring once. The sample's time point: persistent/refractory GD, antithyroid drugs over 5 years with positive TRAb. Following extraction of RNA from PBMCs, that RNA was used to make the TCR library. A nine-milliliter sample of peripheral blood was drawn into EDTA tubes. This entry comes from a study of regulatory T cells in long-lasting Graves disease. Study-wide findings and caveats: Among the persistent patients, 2,500 to 3,000 public clonotypes were shared, more than the 750 to 1,000 shared among new patients.

Germline CDR1 MDHEN, CDR2 SYDVKM. The CDR3 consists of 17 residues. V lost 6 bases, J lost 7 bases, and 16 bases stayed unmatched. The V call is TRBV28, the J call TRBJ2-7; TRBD2 aligns across 12 bases. Sequenced here: peripheral blood mononuclear cells (PBMCs), sampled when the disease was refractory, from a patient treated with antithyroid drugs. The TCR sequence derives from a middle-aged woman with Graves disease. Here the CDR3 DNA reads TGTGCCAGCAGCCTGACTAGCGGGAGAGATTGGGGTAGGGAGCAGTACTTC. It specifies CASSLTSGRDWGREQYF.